Listed below are T cell receptor beta chains from one sample, sequenced in a study of shared clonotypes between healthy human individuals. The table came from immunoSEQ multiplex PCR; TCRdb's copy has only in-frame clones and leaves some out. Of over a million clones detected, approximately 98% appear once; the ten largest clones hold roughly 0.42%. Sample: naive CD4+ T cells sorted from blood. These receptors were taken from a man aged 25 to 40 in good health. The CDR3 runs from the conserved cysteine through the conserved F or W. Fields, in order: D gene, J gene, V gene, clone size, CDR3 DNA, CDR3 protein. A D gene is named only where the DNA matches it firmly. Rows give clone size only sometimes, using once, few, many, or a class for an expanded clone.

D gene: TRBD2; J gene: TRBJ2-3; V gene: TRBV4-1; clone size: .; CDR3 DNA: TGCGCCAGCAGCCAAGATGGTGCGGGAGGAGGTACAGATACGCAGTATTTT; CDR3 protein: CASSQDGAGGGTDTQYF
D gene: .; J gene: TRBJ2-5; V gene: TRBV10-3; clone size: once; CDR3 DNA: TGTGCCATCAGTGAGCGGGTCGACTCCGCCCAAGAGACCCAGTACTTC; CDR3 protein: CAISERVDSAQETQYF
D gene: .; J gene: TRBJ2-6; V gene: TRBV7-9; clone size: .; CDR3 DNA: TGTGCCAGCAGCTTATACCAAGTATCTGGGGCCAACGTCCTGACTTTC; CDR3 protein: CASSLYQVSGANVLTF
D gene: .; J gene: TRBJ2-3; V gene: TRBV19; clone size: .; CDR3 DNA: TGTGCCAGTAGAAAGTCAGAGTGGGGCACAGATACGCAGTATTTT; CDR3 protein: CASRKSEWGTDTQYF
D gene: .; J gene: TRBJ1-1; V gene: TRBV27; clone size: .; CDR3 DNA: TGTGCCACCGGGGGGGGGCACACTGAAGCTTTCTTT; CDR3 protein: CATGGGHTEAFF
D gene: TRBD1; J gene: TRBJ1-5; V gene: TRBV11-2; clone size: .; CDR3 DNA: TGTGCCAGCAGCTTAACACAGGGGGCCAATCAGCCCCAGCATTTT; CDR3 protein: CASSLTQGANQPQHF
D gene: .; J gene: TRBJ2-7; V gene: TRBV19; clone size: .; CDR3 DNA: TGTGCCAGTAGTCTCGGGCCGCTCTACGAGCAGTACTTC; CDR3 protein: CASSLGPLYEQYF
D gene: TRBD2; J gene: TRBJ2-7; V gene: TRBV15; clone size: .; CDR3 DNA: TGTGCCACCAGCAGGGCCGGACTAGCCTACGAGCAGTACTTC; CDR3 protein: CATSRAGLAYEQYF
D gene: TRBD2; J gene: TRBJ2-1; V gene: TRBV5-1; clone size: once; CDR3 DNA: TGCGCCAGCCATACGGGGACTAGCGTGAGACTACGGCAGTTCTTC; CDR3 protein: CASHTGTSVRLRQFF
D gene: TRBD2; J gene: TRBJ2-5; V gene: TRBV5-4; clone size: .; CDR3 DNA: TGTGCCAGCAGCGGGACTAGCGGGAGGATTTTAGAGACCCAGTACTTC; CDR3 protein: CASSGTSGRILETQYF
D gene: .; J gene: TRBJ2-5; V gene: TRBV15; clone size: .; CDR3 DNA: TGTGCCACCAGCAGTTACTTCCGGGCCGAGCAAGAGACCCAGTACTTC; CDR3 protein: CATSSYFRAEQETQYF